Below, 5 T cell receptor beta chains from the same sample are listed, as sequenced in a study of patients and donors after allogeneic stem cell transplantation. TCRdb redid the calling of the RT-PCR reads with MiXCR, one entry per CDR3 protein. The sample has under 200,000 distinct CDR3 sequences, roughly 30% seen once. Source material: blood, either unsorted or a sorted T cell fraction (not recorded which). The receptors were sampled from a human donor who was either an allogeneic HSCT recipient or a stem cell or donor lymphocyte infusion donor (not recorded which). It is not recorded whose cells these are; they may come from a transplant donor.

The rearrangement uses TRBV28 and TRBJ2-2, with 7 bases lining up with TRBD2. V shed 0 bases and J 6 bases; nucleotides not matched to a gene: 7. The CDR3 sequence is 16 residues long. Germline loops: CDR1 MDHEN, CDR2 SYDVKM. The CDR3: CASSLWSGINAGELFF. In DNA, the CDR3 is TGTGCCAGCAGTTTATGGAGCGGGATCAATGCCGGGGAGCTGTTTTTT.

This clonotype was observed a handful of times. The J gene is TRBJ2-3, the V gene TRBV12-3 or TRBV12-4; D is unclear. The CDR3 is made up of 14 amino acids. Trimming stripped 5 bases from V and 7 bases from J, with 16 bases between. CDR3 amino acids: CASSPNPGANTQYF. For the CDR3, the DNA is TGTGCCAGCAGTCCCAATCCCGGCGCAAATACGCAGTATTTT.

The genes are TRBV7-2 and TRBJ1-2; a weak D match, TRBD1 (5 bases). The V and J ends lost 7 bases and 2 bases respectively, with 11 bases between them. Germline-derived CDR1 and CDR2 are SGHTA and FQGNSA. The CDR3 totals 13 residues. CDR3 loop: CASTPGPNYGYTF. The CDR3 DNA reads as TGTGCCAGCACCCCGGGACCAAACTATGGCTACACCTTC.

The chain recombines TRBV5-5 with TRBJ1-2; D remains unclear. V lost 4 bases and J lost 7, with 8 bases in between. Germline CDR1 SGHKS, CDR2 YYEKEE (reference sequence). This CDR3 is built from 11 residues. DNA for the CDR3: TGTGCCAGCAGCACGACGGTTGGCTACACCTTC. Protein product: CASSTTVGYTF.

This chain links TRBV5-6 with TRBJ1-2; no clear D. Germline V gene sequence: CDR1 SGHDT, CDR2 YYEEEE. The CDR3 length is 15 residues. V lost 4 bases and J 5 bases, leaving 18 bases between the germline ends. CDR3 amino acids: CASSIGRLVNYGYTF. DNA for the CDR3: TGTGCCAGCAGCATCGGACGGCTCGTTAATTATGGCTACACCTTC. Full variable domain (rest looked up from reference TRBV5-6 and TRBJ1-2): DAGVTQSPTHLIKTRGQQVTLRCSPKSGHDTVSWYQQALGQGPQFIFQYYEEEERQRGNFPDRFSGHQFPNYSSELNVNALLLGDSALYLCASSIGRLVNYGYTFGSGTRLTVV.